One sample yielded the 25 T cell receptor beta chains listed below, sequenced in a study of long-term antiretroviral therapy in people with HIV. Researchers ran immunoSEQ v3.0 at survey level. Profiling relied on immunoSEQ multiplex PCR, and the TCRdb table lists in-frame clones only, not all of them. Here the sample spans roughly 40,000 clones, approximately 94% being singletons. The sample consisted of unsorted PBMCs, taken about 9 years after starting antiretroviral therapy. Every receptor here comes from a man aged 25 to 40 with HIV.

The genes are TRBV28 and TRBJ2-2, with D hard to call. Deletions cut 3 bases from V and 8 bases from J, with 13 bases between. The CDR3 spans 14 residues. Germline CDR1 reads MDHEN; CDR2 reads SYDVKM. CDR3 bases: TGTGCCAGCAGTTTGTCGCGCGTAGGTGGGGAGCTGTTTTTT. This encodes CASSLSRVGGELFF.

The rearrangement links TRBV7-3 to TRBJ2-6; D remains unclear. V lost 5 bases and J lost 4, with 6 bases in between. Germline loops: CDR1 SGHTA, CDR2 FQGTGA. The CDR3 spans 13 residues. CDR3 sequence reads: CASSQTGANVLTF. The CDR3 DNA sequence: TGTGCCAGCAGCCAAACAGGGGCCAACGTCCTGACTTTC.

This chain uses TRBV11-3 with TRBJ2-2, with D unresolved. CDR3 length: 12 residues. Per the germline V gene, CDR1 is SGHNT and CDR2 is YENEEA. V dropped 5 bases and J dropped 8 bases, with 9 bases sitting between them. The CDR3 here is CASSPLEGELFF. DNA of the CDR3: TGTGCCAGCAGCCCCTTAGAGGGGGAGCTGTTTTTT.

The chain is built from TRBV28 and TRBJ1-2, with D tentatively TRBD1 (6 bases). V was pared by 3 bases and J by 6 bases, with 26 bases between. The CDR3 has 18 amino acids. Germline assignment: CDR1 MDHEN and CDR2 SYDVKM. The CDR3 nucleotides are TGTGCCAGCAGTTTGGGACCCAGGGAGGGGGGGTGGAAGGATGGCTACACCTTC. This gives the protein CASSLGPREGGWKDGYTF.

CDR3 sequence reads: CASSLTGYQPQHF. The CDR3 DNA reads TGTGCCAGCAGCCTGACAGGGTATCAGCCCCAGCATTTT. This sequence joins TRBV7-9 and TRBJ1-5, with 7 bases matching TRBD1. J lost 5 bases, V lost 5 bases, and 3 bases had no gene match. The germline V gene encodes CDR1 SEHNR and CDR2 FQNEAQ (reference sequence). The CDR3 totals 13 residues.

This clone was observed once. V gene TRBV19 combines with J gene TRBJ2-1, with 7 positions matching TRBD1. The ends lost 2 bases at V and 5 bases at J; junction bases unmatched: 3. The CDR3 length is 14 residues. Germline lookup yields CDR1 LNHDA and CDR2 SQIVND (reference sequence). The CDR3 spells CASSIRGRNNEQFF. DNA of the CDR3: TGTGCCAGTAGTATAAGGGGGCGTAACAATGAGCAGTTCTTC.

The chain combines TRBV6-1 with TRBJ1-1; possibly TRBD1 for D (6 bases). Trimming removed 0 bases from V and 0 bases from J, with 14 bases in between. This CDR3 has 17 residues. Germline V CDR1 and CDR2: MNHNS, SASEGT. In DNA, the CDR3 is TGTGCCAGCAGTGAAGCTACACAGGGTCGCATGAACACTGAAGCTTTCTTT. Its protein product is CASSEATQGRMNTEAFF.

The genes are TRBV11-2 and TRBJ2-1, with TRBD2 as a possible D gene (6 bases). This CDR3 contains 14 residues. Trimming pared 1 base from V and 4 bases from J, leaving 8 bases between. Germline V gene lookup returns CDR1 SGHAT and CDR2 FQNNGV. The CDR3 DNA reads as TGTGCCAGCAGCTTAGGCGGGGAGTACAATGAGCAGTTCTTC. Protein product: CASSLGGEYNEQFF.

CDR3 DNA: TGCGCCAGCAGCTCCGATCACCTAGCGGCCCAAGAGACCCAGTACTTC. Protein sequence: CASSSDHLAAQETQYF. The chain joins TRBV5-1 to TRBJ2-5; 7 bases are shared with TRBD2. Per germline, CDR1 SGHRS and CDR2 YFSETQ. The CDR3 extends over 16 amino acids. The V segment lost 3 bases and the J segment 1 base; nucleotides outside the gene matches: 9. The variable domain in full, completed from reference TRBV5-1 and TRBJ2-5, reads KAGVTQTPRYLIKTRGQQVTLSCSPISGHRSVSWYQQTPGQGLQFLFEYFSETQRNKGNFPGRFSGRQFSNSRSEMNVSTLELGDSALYLCASSSDHLAAQETQYFGPGTRLLVL.

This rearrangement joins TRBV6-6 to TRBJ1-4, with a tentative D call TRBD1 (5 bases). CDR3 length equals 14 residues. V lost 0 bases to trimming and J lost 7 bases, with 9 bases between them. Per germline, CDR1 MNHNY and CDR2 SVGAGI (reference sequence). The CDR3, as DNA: TGTGCCAGCAGTTACTCTCAGGGTGGTGAAAAACTGTTTTTT. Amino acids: CASSYSQGGEKLFF.

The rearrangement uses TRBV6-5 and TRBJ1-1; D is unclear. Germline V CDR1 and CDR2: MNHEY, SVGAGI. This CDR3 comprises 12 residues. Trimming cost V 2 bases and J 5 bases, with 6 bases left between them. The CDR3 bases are TGTGCCAGCAGTTACCCGGAAACTGAAGCTTTCTTT. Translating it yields CASSYPETEAFF.

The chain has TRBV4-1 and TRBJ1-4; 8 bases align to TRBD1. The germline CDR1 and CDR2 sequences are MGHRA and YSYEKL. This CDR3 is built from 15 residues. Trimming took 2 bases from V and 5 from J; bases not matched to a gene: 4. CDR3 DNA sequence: TGCGCCAGCAGCCAACAGACAGGGGCGAATGAAAAACTGTTTTTT. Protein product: CASSQQTGANEKLFF.

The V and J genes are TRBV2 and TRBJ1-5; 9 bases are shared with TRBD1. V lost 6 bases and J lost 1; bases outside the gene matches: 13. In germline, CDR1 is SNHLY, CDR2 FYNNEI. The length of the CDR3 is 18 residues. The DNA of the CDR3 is TGTGCCAGCAGGCCATTAGGGACAGGGTCGCTGAGCAATCAGCCCCAGCATTTT. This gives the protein CASRPLGTGSLSNQPQHF.

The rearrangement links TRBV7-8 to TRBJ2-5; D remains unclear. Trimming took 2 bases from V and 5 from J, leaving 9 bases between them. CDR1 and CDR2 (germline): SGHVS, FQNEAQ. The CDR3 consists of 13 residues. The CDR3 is CASSLLGMETQYF. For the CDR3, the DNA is TGTGCCAGCAGCTTATTAGGGATGGAGACCCAGTACTTC.

CDR3 region: CASSWGEVTDTQYF. CDR3 bases: TGCGCCAGCAGCTGGGGGGAGGTCACAGATACGCAGTATTTT. V and J are TRBV5-1 and TRBJ2-3; a possible D gene is TRBD2 (6 bases). The CDR3 spans 14 residues. Germline V CDR1 and CDR2: SGHRS, YFSETQ. Deletions cut 3 bases from V and 2 bases from J, with 10 bases between.

CDR3 amino acids: CASIRQGTEAFF. CDR3 DNA: TGTGCCAGCATAAGACAGGGCACTGAAGCTTTCTTT. V is TRBV28 and J is TRBJ1-1; 7 bases map to TRBD1. Germline V lookup: CDR1 MDHEN, CDR2 SYDVKM. The CDR3 consists of 12 residues. V dropped 7 bases and J dropped 4; count of bases not matched to a gene: 3.

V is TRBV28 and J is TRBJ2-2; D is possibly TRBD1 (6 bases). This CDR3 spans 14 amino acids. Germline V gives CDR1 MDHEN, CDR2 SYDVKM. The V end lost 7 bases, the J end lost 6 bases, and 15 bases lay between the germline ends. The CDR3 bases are TGTGCCAGCATCGCAGGGGTAGGTGCCGGGGAGCTGTTTTTT. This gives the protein CASIAGVGAGELFF.

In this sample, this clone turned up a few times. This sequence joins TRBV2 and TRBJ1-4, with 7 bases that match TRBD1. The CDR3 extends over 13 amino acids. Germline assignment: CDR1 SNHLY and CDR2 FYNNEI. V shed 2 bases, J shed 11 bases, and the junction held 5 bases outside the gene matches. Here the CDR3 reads CASSELTGKKLFF. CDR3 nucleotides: TGTGCCAGCAGTGAATTGACAGGGAAGAAACTGTTTTTT.

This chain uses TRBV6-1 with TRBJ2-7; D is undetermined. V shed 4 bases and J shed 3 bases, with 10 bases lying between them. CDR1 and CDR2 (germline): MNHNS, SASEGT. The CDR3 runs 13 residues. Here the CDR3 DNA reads TGTGCCAGCAGTGGGGGTTTTAACTACGAGCAGTACTTC. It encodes CASSGGFNYEQYF.

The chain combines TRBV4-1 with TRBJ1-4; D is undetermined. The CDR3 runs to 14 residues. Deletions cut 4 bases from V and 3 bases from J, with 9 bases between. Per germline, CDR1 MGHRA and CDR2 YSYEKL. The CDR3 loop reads CASSPRGPNEKLFF. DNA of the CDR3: TGCGCCAGCAGCCCGAGAGGGCCTAATGAAAAACTGTTTTTT.

The CDR3 DNA sequence: TGTGCCAGCACCACCGGGACAGTAAACACCGGGGAGCTGTTTTTT. Translation: CASTTGTVNTGELFF. The chain is built from TRBV27 and TRBJ2-2, with 7 positions matching TRBD1. This CDR3 has 15 amino acids. Looked up from germline, CDR1 is MNHEY and CDR2 is SMNVEV (reference sequence). V shed 7 bases, J shed 2 bases, and the junction held 7 bases outside the gene matches.

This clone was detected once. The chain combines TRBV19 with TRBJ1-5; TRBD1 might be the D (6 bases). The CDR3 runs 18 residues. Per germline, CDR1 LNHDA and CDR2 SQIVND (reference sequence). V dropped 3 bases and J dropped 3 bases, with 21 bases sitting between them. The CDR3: CASSIGWDTNSVNQPQHF. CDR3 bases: TGTGCCAGTAGTATCGGTTGGGACACAAACAGCGTCAATCAGCCCCAGCATTTT.

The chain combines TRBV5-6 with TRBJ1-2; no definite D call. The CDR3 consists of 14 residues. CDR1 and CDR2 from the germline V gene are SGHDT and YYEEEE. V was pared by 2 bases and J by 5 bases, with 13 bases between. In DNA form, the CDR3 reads TGTGCCAGCAGCTTACCGGAATGGAGGTATGGCTACACCTTC. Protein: CASSLPEWRYGYTF.

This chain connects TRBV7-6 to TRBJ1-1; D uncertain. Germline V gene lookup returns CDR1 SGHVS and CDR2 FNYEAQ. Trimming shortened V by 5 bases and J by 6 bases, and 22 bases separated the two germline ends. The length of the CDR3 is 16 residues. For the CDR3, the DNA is TGTGCCAGCAGCCCCGGCGACGTAACCCCTCGGCCTGAAGCTTTCTTT. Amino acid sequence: CASSPGDVTPRPEAFF.

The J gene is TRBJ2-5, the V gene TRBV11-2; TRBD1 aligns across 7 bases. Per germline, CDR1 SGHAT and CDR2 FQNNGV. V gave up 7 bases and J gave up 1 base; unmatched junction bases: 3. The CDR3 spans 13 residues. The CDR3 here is CASNHRGQETQYF. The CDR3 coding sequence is TGTGCCAGCAACCACAGGGGCCAAGAGACCCAGTACTTC.